This TCR beta chain is from a study of regulatory T cells in long-lasting Graves disease (TCRdb year 2021). Study-wide context: Patients with newly diagnosed Graves' disease had been on antithyroid drugs for under 3 months. This study used TCR sequencing and RNA sequencing of peripheral blood to compare persistent Graves' disease patients against newly diagnosed Graves' disease patients. The study took place in China and was registered as a clinical trial. A total of about 35 samples underwent TCR sequencing, from about 13 patients with persistent Graves' disease and 20 patients with newly diagnosed Graves' disease.

Comments on this clonotype: Its target antigen remains unknown. The input lacks base qualities; no much larger clone sits a single base away.

Taken with the paper, the label for time point translates to: newly diagnosed GD, antithyroid drugs for less than 3 months. RNA was extracted from PBMCs in TRIzol for both TCR sequencing and RNA sequencing. The diagnosis of Graves' disease followed American Thyroid Association guidelines. The patients came from an endocrinology department in Xi'an, China. Each patient gave approximately 9 milliliters of peripheral blood, collected in an EDTA anticoagulant tube. Ficoll Paque Plus density gradient separation was used to isolate PBMCs, and no further T cell sorting was performed. An Agilent 2100 Bioanalyzer and agarose gel were used to assess RNA quality, and a NanoDrop 2000 was used to measure RNA concentration. Preparation of the library involved multiplex PCR. For sequencing, an Illumina HiSeq 4000 was employed. TCR beta libraries were built with iRepertoire HTBI primers and Arm-PCR amplification of CDR3 regions. PCR products were gel purified before sequencing. The original methods were these. Gene usage analysis of CDR3 amino acid clonotypes used the approximately 62 TRBV and about 15 TRBJ segments found across samples. COPE and FqMerger were used to merge the filtered high-quality paired reads into contigs. BLAST was used to align contigs to the IMGT TRBV, TRBD and TRBJ reference genes, and CDR3 was defined following IMGT. Highly expanded clones were defined as clonotypes with a frequency above 0.1%. Shannon entropy served as the measure of repertoire diversity, while the Gini coefficient captured V-J evenness. A clonotype found in more than one individual was treated as public. In TCRdb, the public reads were trimmed at Q25 with fastp and aligned with MiXCR, with productive beta chains retained. Entries are consolidated by CDR3 protein sequence, retaining the most common genes and DNA. These V and J calls derive from TCRdb rather than the authors' analysis. The sample table records 500,000 to 700,000 distinct CDR3 sequences; 15% to 20% of these occur just once. About 18% of the sample lies in the top ten.

The CDR3 runs 16 amino acids, cysteine and phenylalanine included. Of the read, only the CDR3 DNA is kept; its 48 bases are in frame from base 1. Between the V and J ends, shortened by 4 bases and 0 bases respectively, the junction contains 10 bases. CDR1 and CDR2 are read off the germline V gene (reference sequence) as MNHEY and SMNVEV. Here is what the overall study found, with its caveats: TRBV28, TRBJ1-2 and TRBJ2-5 were preferentially used in persistent disease, while TRBV20-1 and TRBJ2-1 were favored in newly diagnosed disease. Because the primary lesion, thyroid tissue, could not be accessed, the study looked at peripheral blood alone. Compared with newly diagnosed patients, patients with persistent Graves' disease had lower TCR Shannon entropy and fewer highly expanded clones, which suggests clonal expansion. Patients with persistent disease shared more public clonotypes (about 2,500) than newly diagnosed patients did (more than 900). The authors noted that the small sample size was a limitation that may lower accuracy. Only the TCR beta chain was sequenced and analyzed.

The sample was also linked to a second study, of T cells in Graves' hyperthyroidism and ophthalmopathy. Drawing on the second study: Stable Graves' hyperthyroidism was defined as the absence of progression to ophthalmopathy over 18 months of follow-up. Hyperthyroidism patients were newly diagnosed, had a disease duration of under 2 months, and were aged 18 to 65 years. The study excluded patients with uncontrolled infections, other autoimmune diseases, pregnancy or lactation. Diagnoses relied on clinical symptoms, serum thyroxine and TRAb, thyroid ultrasound and orbital computed tomography. The first round of RT-PCR for the TCR CDR3 was performed with the HTBI primer set and the Qiagen OneStep RT-PCR kit. Blood samples also contained most of the expanded thyroid clonotypes (frequency above 0.001), which suggests that blood repertoires may reflect thyroid immune responses. A model built on a 13 V-J signature distinguished ophthalmopathy from stable hyperthyroidism, reaching around 88% sensitivity and about 81% specificity in cross-validation and 80%/75% in testing. In validation, progression to ophthalmopathy was predicted by the model with nearly 71% sensitivity and roughly 76% specificity, a median of 6.5 months before onset. To identify distinguishing TCR V-J signatures, a discovery cohort of roughly 100 patients was used, comprising 40 to 45 with Graves' ophthalmopathy and approximately 57 with stable Graves' hyperthyroidism. Whether ophthalmopathy could be predicted prospectively was tested in an independent validation cohort made up of about 20 hyperthyroidism patients plus 17 patients who later progressed to ophthalmopathy. The approximately 98 discovery patients were randomly divided into training and test sets at a 7:3 ratio. The study also compared thyroid tissue and blood T-cell repertoires from five or six Graves' hyperthyroidism patients. Following sampling, methimazole starting at 30 mg daily was given to hyperthyroidism patients, and high-dose intravenous methylprednisolone was given to ophthalmopathy patients. The libraries were constructed in a second round of multiplex PCR and then size-selected and purified. Sequencing of the libraries was done on an Illumina HiSeq2000 using paired-end 100 bp reads. SOAPnuke was used to process the raw data, throwing out any read that contained adapters or uncalled bases, had a mean Phred below 15, or lacked an exact constant-primer or identifier match. COPE v1.2.5 was used to merge the high-quality paired reads, and each unique nucleotide sequence was defined as a clonotype. MiTCR v1.1 was used to align the clonotypes against IMGT TRBV, TRBD and TRBJ reference segments. Analysis was restricted to V-J combinations with a frequency above 0.0001, which covered over 98% of repertoires. A TCS score was defined as the ratio between F50 (clonal expansion) and ExV (chaos), using BLOSUM62-based TCRdist between CDR3 peptides within each V-J. Welch's t-statistics and random forest reduced around 510 V-J features to fewer than 15, which were used in a naive Bayes classifier (R e1071). No statistical method was used to set the sample size in advance, and investigators knew the group allocation. The paper reports TCR Vbeta CDR3 sequencing of some 140 peripheral blood samples: approximately 41 ophthalmopathy, fewer than 80 hyperthyroidism and around 17 progressor patients.

The clonotype was recovered from a woman aged 25 to 39 with Graves disease. Donor details come from another sample of the same person, matched by shared clones. The rearrangement combines TRBV27 with TRBJ1-6, with no D gene named confidently. Sequencing was performed on peripheral blood mononuclear cells (PBMCs), taken at new diagnosis, from a patient treated with antithyroid drugs. The DNA sequence is given as TGTGCCAGCAGTTATGATCCAGGCTCCTATAATTCACCCCTCCACTTT. Protein translation: CASSYDPGSYNSPLHF.